This T cell receptor (beta chain) was identified in a study of cytomegalovirus exposure and HLA in healthy donors. Sequencing was performed with immunoSEQ multiplex PCR; in TCRdb, only in-frame clones are kept and a portion is missing. The table lists 100,000 to 150,000 clones, roughly 95% of them singletons. The donors were in the approximately 120-subject validation cohort, distinct from the roughly 600-subject first cohort. Looked up from germline, CDR1 is SGHTA and CDR2 is FQGNSA. The CDR3 loop spans 11 amino acids. Trimming pared 3 bases from V and 6 bases from J, leaving 3 bases between. The chain carries TRBV7-2 and TRBJ2-1; D gene ambiguous. The TCR was taken from a young man in good health and CMV-seronegative. The sequencing sample was made of PBMCs. The CDR3 protein is CASSFLNEQFF. Written as DNA, the CDR3 is TGTGCCAGCAGCTTCCTCAATGAGCAGTTCTTC.